This entry lists 28 T cell receptor beta chains sequenced from one sample in a study of shared clonotypes between healthy human individuals. The repertoire was sequenced with immunoSEQ multiplex PCR; TCRdb's copy has only in-frame clones and lacks some. This sample yields 450,000 to 600,000 clones, of which about 80% are seen a single time; about 12% belongs to the top ten. Sequencing was done on a sample of PBMCs. All receptors derive from a woman in her 40s in good health. Some clones in this sample may be carry-over from other donors' samples.

J is TRBJ2-7 and V is TRBV2; D call uncertain. Germline V gene lookup returns CDR1 SNHLY and CDR2 FYNNEI. The CDR3 has 16 amino acids. With 1 base removed from V and 3 bases from J, the gap between germline ends came to 16 bases. The CDR3 DNA reads TGTGCCAGCAGTGAAGGAAACGGACGAGATGGCTACGAGCAGTACTTC. This codes for CASSEGNGRDGYEQYF. The whole variable domain, filled in from reference TRBV2 and TRBJ2-7, reads EPEVTQTPSHQVTQMGQEVILRCVPISNHLYFYWYRQILGQKVEFLVSFYNNEISEKSEIFDDQFSVERPDGSNFTLKIRSTKLEDSAMYFCASSEGNGRDGYEQYFGPGTRLTVT.

This chain connects TRBV5-1 to TRBJ1-1, with TRBD1 matching 9 bases. Germline values: CDR1 SGHRS, CDR2 YFSETQ. This CDR3 contains 14 residues. J lost 6 bases, V lost 5 bases, and 8 bases had no gene match. CDR3 nucleotide sequence: TGCGCCAGCAGTTGGGGACAGGGTCGGGCTGAAGCTTTCTTT. Its protein is CASSWGQGRAEAFF.

This chain links TRBV19 with TRBJ1-1; 12 bases map to TRBD1. CDR3 length: 19 amino acids. J gave up 1 base and V 2 bases, and 11 bases lay outside the gene matches. The germline gives CDR1 LNHDA, CDR2 SQIVND (reference sequence). CDR3 protein: CASSINRGTGGLKNTEAFF. Written as DNA, the CDR3 is TGTGCCAGTAGTATAAACCGTGGGACAGGGGGCTTAAAGAACACTGAAGCTTTCTTT. Supplemented by reference TRBV19 and TRBJ1-1, the full variable domain reads DGGITQSPKYLFRKEGQNVTLSCEQNLNHDAMYWYRQDPGQGLRLIYYSQIVNDFQKGDIAEGYSVSREKKESFPLTVTSAQKNPTAFYLCASSINRGTGGLKNTEAFFGQGTRLTVV.

The chain employs TRBV19 and TRBJ1-5; 7 nucleotides line up with TRBD1. V shed 4 bases, J shed 7 bases, and the junction held 16 bases outside the gene matches. This CDR3 contains 17 residues. Germline V CDR1 and CDR2: LNHDA, SQIVND (reference sequence). The CDR3 spells CASSTDGTAFSRQPQHF. DNA of the CDR3: TGTGCCAGTAGTACCGACGGGACAGCCTTTTCTAGGCAGCCCCAGCATTTT.

This clone was picked up a small number of times. The J gene is TRBJ1-5, the V gene TRBV19; 7 nucleotides agree with TRBD1. Germline loops: CDR1 LNHDA, CDR2 SQIVND (reference sequence). The CDR3 extends over 13 amino acids. V lost 3 bases to trimming and J lost 5 bases; unmatched junction nucleotides: 1. This CDR3 is CASSMQGDQPQHF. Here the CDR3 DNA reads TGTGCCAGTAGTATGCAGGGGGATCAGCCCCAGCATTTT.

This clone has a single count. This chain links TRBV5-1 with TRBJ1-4; D unresolved. The CDR3 is 14 residues long. Germline loops: CDR1 SGHRS, CDR2 YFSETQ. The V gene lost 0 bases and the J gene lost 8 bases, with 11 bases spanning the gap. CDR3 sequence reads: CASSLEGINEKLFF. The CDR3 nucleotides are TGCGCCAGCAGCTTGGAGGGTATCAACGAAAAACTGTTTTTT.

About this clone itself: The junction shows a germline mismatch at one end, possibly a read error. The chain links TRBV7-7 to TRBJ2-5, with no clear D. The CDR3 sequence is 15 residues long. Germline V gives CDR1 SSHAT, CDR2 FNYEAQ (reference sequence). CDR3 sequence reads: CASTTSVETQETQYF. The CDR3 DNA is TGTGCTAGCACTACATCGGTGGAAACCCAAGAGACCCAGTACTTC.

V is TRBV30 and J is TRBJ1-5; weak D call: TRBD1 (5 bases). Trimming removed 3 bases at V and 7 bases at J, with 16 bases between. Germline loops: CDR1 GTSNPN, CDR2 SVGIG (reference sequence). The CDR3 totals 14 residues. CDR3 loop: CAWSRGVSRQPQHF. CDR3 coding DNA: TGTGCCTGGAGCCGGGGGGTTTCGCGACAGCCCCAGCATTTT.

The chain employs TRBV5-1 and TRBJ1-2; D might be TRBD1 (6 bases). The CDR3 has 15 residues. V shed 4 bases and J shed 1 base, with 14 bases lying between them. CDR1 and CDR2 (germline): SGHRS, YFSETQ. CDR3 in amino acids: CASSEGQILNYGYTF. The CDR3 DNA is TGCGCCAGCAGCGAAGGACAGATCCTTAACTATGGCTACACCTTC.

This clone was counted only a few times. J is TRBJ2-7 and V is TRBV5-4, with 8 bases matching TRBD2. This CDR3 is 16 amino acids long. Germline CDR1 SGHNT, CDR2 YYREEE (reference sequence). Trimming cost V 4 bases and J 6 bases; bases outside gene matches: 15. DNA for the CDR3: TGTGCCAGCAGCCCGGGGGGGGTGGCGGGAAGGGTCGAGCAGTACTTC. Residues: CASSPGGVAGRVEQYF.

Details on this clone: This same CDR3 is encoded by further DNA sequences in the sample. The chain carries TRBV28 and TRBJ1-2; D is uncertain. Trimming took 6 bases from V and 3 from J, leaving 2 bases between them. CDR3 length equals 10 residues. Germline-derived CDR1 and CDR2 are MDHEN and SYDVKM. The CDR3 DNA sequence: TGTGCCAGCAGCCACTATGGCTACACCTTC. Residues: CASSHYGYTF.

V and J are TRBV6-5 and TRBJ2-7; D uncertain. The CDR3 spans 15 residues. V lost 2 bases and J lost 2, with 13 bases in between. Germline assignment: CDR1 MNHEY and CDR2 SVGAGI. CDR3 DNA sequence: TGTGCCAGCAGTTACGAGCCAGCTCGACCCTACGAGCAGTACTTC. Protein: CASSYEPARPYEQYF.

The V and J genes are TRBV18 and TRBJ1-1, with 11 bases aligning to TRBD1. V shed 6 bases, J shed 4 bases, and the junction held 4 bases outside the gene matches. The CDR3 extends over 14 amino acids. Germline V gene lookup returns CDR1 KGHSH and CDR2 LQKENI. CDR3 nucleotide sequence: TGTGCCAGCTCCGGACAGGGGGCGAGCACTGAAGCTTTCTTT. It codes for CASSGQGASTEAFF.

V gene TRBV9 combines with J gene TRBJ1-1; D unresolved. The CDR3 is 14 residues long. The V end lost 4 bases, the J end lost 5 bases, and 15 bases lay between the germline ends. The V gene's germline CDR1 is SGDLS and CDR2 YYNGEE. CDR3 bases: TGTGCCAGCAGCCCTTGGACGGGAAAAACTGAAGCTTTCTTT. Translating it yields CASSPWTGKTEAFF. Based on the CDR3 plus reference TRBV9 and TRBJ1-1, the full variable domain is DSGVTQTPKHLITATGQRVTLRCSPRSGDLSVYWYQQSLDQGLQFLIQYYNGEERAKGNILERFSAQQFPDLHSELNLSSLELGDSALYFCASSPWTGKTEAFFGQGTRLTVV.

The chain recombines TRBV28 with TRBJ1-1, with TRBD1 as a possible D gene (5 bases). V gave up 0 bases and J gave up 1 base, with 9 bases separating them. This CDR3 contains 15 residues. Per germline, CDR1 MDHEN and CDR2 SYDVKM. CDR3 residues: CASSLWQGTNTEAFF. CDR3 DNA: TGTGCCAGCAGTTTATGGCAGGGAACGAACACTGAAGCTTTCTTT.

The CDR3 sequence: CASSLGGLANEQYF. The CDR3 bases are TGTGCCAGCAGCTTAGGGGGACTAGCGAACGAGCAGTACTTC. V usage is TRBV7-9 and J usage is TRBJ2-7; 10 bases agree with TRBD2. CDR1 and CDR2 from the germline V gene are SEHNR and FQNEAQ (reference sequence). The trim removed 1 base at V and 5 bases at J, leaving 2 bases unmatched. The CDR3 runs 14 residues.

This chain uses TRBV6-6 with TRBJ2-1, with 8 bases identical to TRBD2. In germline, CDR1 is MNHNY, CDR2 SVGAGI (reference sequence). The CDR3 extends over 14 amino acids. V lost 5 bases and J lost 7; bases outside the gene matches: 7. The CDR3 spells CASSPSGSVNEQFF. CDR3 in DNA: TGTGCCAGCAGTCCCAGCGGGAGTGTAAATGAGCAGTTCTTC.

The chain carries TRBV2 and TRBJ2-3; TRBD2 matches at 12 bases. The V gene end was trimmed by 6 bases and the J gene end by 5 bases; junction bases not matched to a gene: 9. This CDR3 contains 16 residues. CDR1 is SNHLY, CDR2 FYNNEI, per germline. The CDR3: CASRLRLAGAGDTQYF. The CDR3 DNA is TGTGCCAGCAGACTACGACTAGCGGGAGCGGGAGATACGCAGTATTTT.

This clone was counted between two and nine times. The rearrangement links TRBV4-3 to TRBJ2-7, with TRBD1 matching 7 bases. The germline V gene has CDR1 LGHNA and CDR2 YSLEER. With 1 base clipped from V and 7 bases from J, the junction kept 7 bases outside the gene matches. This CDR3 has 14 residues. CDR3 protein: CASSQVRGLGEQYF. The CDR3 nucleotides read TGCGCCAGCAGCCAAGTAAGGGGGCTGGGGGAGCAGTACTTC.

The chain is built from TRBV5-1 and TRBJ1-1, with a tentative D call TRBD1 (5 bases). The germline V gene has CDR1 SGHRS and CDR2 YFSETQ. CDR3 length: 15 amino acids. Trimming shortened V by 0 bases and J by 1 base, and 10 bases separated the two germline ends. DNA for the CDR3: TGCGCCAGCAGCTTGGGGGGACCCCGGAACACTGAAGCTTTCTTT. It specifies CASSLGGPRNTEAFF.

V gene TRBV5-4 combines with J gene TRBJ2-7; possibly TRBD2 for D (5 bases). Germline assignment: CDR1 SGHNT and CDR2 YYREEE (reference sequence). V was pared by 4 bases and J by 0 bases, with 11 bases between. The CDR3 contains 14 residues. The CDR3, as DNA: TGTGCCAGCAGCGCGGACTCGTACTCCTACGAGCAGTACTTC. Translated, it gives CASSADSYSYEQYF. Drawing the rest from reference TRBV5-4 and TRBJ2-7, the complete variable domain is ETGVTQSPTHLIKTRGQQVTLRCSSQSGHNTVSWYQQALGQGPQFIFQYYREEENGRGNFPPRFSGLQFPNYSSELNVNALELDDSALYLCASSADSYSYEQYFGPGTRLTVT.

This clone has just a few counts. Other DNA sequences in the sample encode the same CDR3. This chain uses TRBV7-3 with TRBJ2-2; TRBD2 might be the D (6 bases). The germline V and J ends were trimmed by 1 base and 5 bases, with 8 bases remaining between them. The germline V gene has CDR1 SGHTA and CDR2 FQGTGA. The CDR3 is made up of 14 amino acids. As DNA, the CDR3 is TGTGCCAGCAGCTTAAATCGGGGGACCGGGGAGCTGTTTTTT. Its translation: CASSLNRGTGELFF.

This clone appeared many times. The V gene is TRBV6-4, the J gene TRBJ2-3, with 7 bases lining up with TRBD2. CDR3 length: 15 residues. With 3 bases clipped from V and 7 bases from J, the junction kept 10 bases outside the gene matches. CDR1 is MRHNA and CDR2 is SNTAGT in the germline V gene. The CDR3 is CASSETAGESYTQYF. As DNA, the CDR3 is TGTGCCAGCAGTGAAACGGCGGGAGAATCGTATACGCAGTATTTT.

The V gene is TRBV5-8, the J gene TRBJ2-2, with 11 bases matching TRBD2. CDR1 SGHTS and CDR2 YDEGEE come from the germline V gene. The CDR3 is made up of 15 amino acids. V was clipped by 4 bases and J by 8 bases; unmatched bases: 7. CDR3 sequence (DNA): TGTGCCAGCAGCCTCCTAGCGGGAGGTACAGGGGAGCTGTTTTTT. Protein sequence: CASSLLAGGTGELFF.

About this clone: Other DNA sequences in the same sample also yield this CDR3. The chain combines TRBV29-1 with TRBJ1-6; no clear D gene. Trimming removed 0 bases from V and 7 bases from J, with 7 bases in between. The V gene's germline CDR1 is SQVTM and CDR2 ANQGSEA. The CDR3 totals 13 residues. The CDR3 is CSVEETPNSPLHF. CDR3 in DNA: TGCAGCGTTGAAGAAACACCGAATTCACCCCTCCACTTT.

The chain recombines TRBV28 with TRBJ1-1; 7 nucleotides align to TRBD1. The CDR3 spans 13 residues. Germline loops: CDR1 MDHEN, CDR2 SYDVKM. The trim removed 6 bases at V and 10 bases at J, leaving 11 bases unmatched. The CDR3 spells CASSWNRGGGAFF. The CDR3 coding sequence is TGTGCCAGCAGCTGGAACAGGGGAGGGGGAGCTTTCTTT.

The CDR3 spells CASSFSSGPYEQYF. CDR3 sequence (DNA): TGTGCCAGCAGTTTCTCTAGCGGCCCCTACGAGCAGTACTTC. This sequence joins TRBV27 and TRBJ2-7; 7 nucleotides agree with TRBD2. The CDR3 loop spans 14 amino acids. CDR1 and CDR2 (germline): MNHEY, SMNVEV (reference sequence). With V trimmed by 3 bases and J by 2 bases, 4 bases remained unmatched.

The J gene is TRBJ2-7, the V gene TRBV13; the D gene is possibly TRBD1 (7 bases). Germline V lookup: CDR1 PRHDT, CDR2 FYEKMQ (reference sequence). There are 15 residues in the CDR3. V lost 3 bases and J 4 bases, leaving 16 bases between the germline ends. The CDR3 DNA reads TGTGCCAGCAGCTTGCAGGGGGGACAGTTGTACGAGCAGTACTTC. Its translation: CASSLQGGQLYEQYF.